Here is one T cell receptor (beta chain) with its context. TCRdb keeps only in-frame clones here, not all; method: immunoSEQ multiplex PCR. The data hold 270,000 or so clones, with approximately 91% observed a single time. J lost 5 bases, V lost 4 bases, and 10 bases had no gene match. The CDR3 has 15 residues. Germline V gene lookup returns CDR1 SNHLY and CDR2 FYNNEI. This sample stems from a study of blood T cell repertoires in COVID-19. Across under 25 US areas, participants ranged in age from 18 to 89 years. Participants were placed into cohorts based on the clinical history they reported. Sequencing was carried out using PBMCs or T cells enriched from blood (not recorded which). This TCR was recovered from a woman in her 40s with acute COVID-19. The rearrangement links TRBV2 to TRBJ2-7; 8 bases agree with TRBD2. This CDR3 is CASSGASGRGHEQYF. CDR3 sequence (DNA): TGTGCCAGCAGTGGGGCTAGCGGGCGGGGCCACGAGCAGTACTTC.